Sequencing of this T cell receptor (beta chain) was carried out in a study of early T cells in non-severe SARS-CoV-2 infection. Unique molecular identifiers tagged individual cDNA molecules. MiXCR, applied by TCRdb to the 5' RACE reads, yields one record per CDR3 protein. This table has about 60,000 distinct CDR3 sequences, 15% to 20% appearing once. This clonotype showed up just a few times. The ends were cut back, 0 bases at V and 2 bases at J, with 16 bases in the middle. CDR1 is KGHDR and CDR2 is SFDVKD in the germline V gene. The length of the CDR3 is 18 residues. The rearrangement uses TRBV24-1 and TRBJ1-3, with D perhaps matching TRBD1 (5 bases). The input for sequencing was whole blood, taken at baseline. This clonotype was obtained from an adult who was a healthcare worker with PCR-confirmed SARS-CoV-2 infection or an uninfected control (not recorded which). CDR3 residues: CATSDLRGEALAGNTIYF. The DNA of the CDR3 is TGTGCCACCAGTGATTTGCGGGGGGAAGCCCTGGCTGGAAACACCATATATTTT.